These 3 T cell receptor beta chains came from one sample sequenced in a study of T cell responses to AZD1222 COVID-19 vaccine. The table came from immunoSEQ multiplex PCR; TCRdb's copy has only in-frame clones and leaves some out. The table has about 150,000 clones, 85% to 95% seen once; the top ten hold roughly 1.3%. The sequencing used peripheral blood, collected on day 0 of AZD1222 vaccination. The receptor source for this set is an adult in good health.

The chain carries TRBV7-9 and TRBJ2-1, with 9 bases identical to TRBD1. CDR1 and CDR2 from the germline V gene are SEHNR and FQNEAQ (reference sequence). The CDR3 is made up of 14 amino acids. J gave up 7 bases and V 5 bases, and 6 bases lay outside the gene matches. CDR3 bases: TGTGCCAGCAGCCAACAGGGGGCCCAAAATGAGCAGTTCTTC. Translated, it gives CASSQQGAQNEQFF.

This chain connects TRBV5-4 to TRBJ1-6, with D perhaps matching TRBD1 (6 bases). The germline V gene encodes CDR1 SGHNT and CDR2 YYREEE (reference sequence). Between the trimmed V and J ends, which lost 4 bases and 9 bases, there was a span of 8 bases. The CDR3 covers 12 residues. The CDR3 nucleotides read TGTGCCAGCAGCAAGGACAGTTCACCCCTCCACTTT. Its protein is CASSKDSSPLHF. Based on the CDR3 plus reference TRBV5-4 and TRBJ1-6, the full variable domain is ETGVTQSPTHLIKTRGQQVTLRCSSQSGHNTVSWYQQALGQGPQFIFQYYREEENGRGNFPPRFSGLQFPNYSSELNVNALELDDSALYLCASSKDSSPLHFGNGTRLTVT.

The rearrangement links TRBV4-1 to TRBJ2-1; maybe TRBD1 (6 bases). V lost 1 base, J lost 2 bases, and 9 bases lay in between. The CDR3 length is 15 residues. Per germline, CDR1 MGHRA and CDR2 YSYEKL. The CDR3 DNA follows: TGCGCCAGCAGCCAAGGGGGGCTTACCTACAATGAGCAGTTCTTC. Amino acid sequence: CASSQGGLTYNEQFF.